Detailed here is one T cell receptor beta chain. Deletions cut 5 bases from V and 7 bases from J, with 12 bases between. The germline CDR1 and CDR2 sequences are MNHGY and SAAAGT. The CDR3 is made up of 13 amino acids. This specimen comes from a study of sequential checkpoint blockade in melanoma. About the study: 75 to 95 pretreatment tumor DNA samples were TCRβ immunosequenced.

Repertoires were generated with immunoSEQ multiplex PCR, while TCRdb's copy carries only in-frame clones and drops some. The table has thousands of clones, roughly 25% seen once; the top ten hold 8.5% to 9.5%. Described treatment: randomized to nivolumab then ipilimumab (arm A) or the reverse (arm B). None of the patients previously received DNA-damaging chemotherapy. This clonotype was obtained from a human donor with melanoma. This specimen consisted of tumor tissue (inferred from file names), obtained from a patient given nivolumab and ipilimumab in sequence. The chain joins TRBV6-8 to TRBJ1-5; maybe TRBD1 (6 bases). The CDR3 loop is CASSNREGQPQHF. The CDR3 bases are TGTGCCAGCAGTAACAGGGAGGGCCAGCCCCAGCATTTT.